This paragraph covers one T cell receptor (beta chain) sequence. This clone occurred once. The antigen this receptor binds is unknown. The sample holds no much larger clone one base away, and base qualities are not on file. This sample is part of a study of cytomegalovirus exposure and HLA in healthy donors (dated by TCRdb to the late 2010s). As for the study more broadly: An earlier analysis of 587 of the donors reported around 280 Gb of sequence data and 95 million to 140 million unique TCR beta sequences obtained from 150 million to 200 million T cells. Roughly 300 gigabases of sequencing data and approximately 93 million unique TCR sequences were included in an early release covering 500 to 750 HLA-typed donors. Among the roughly 400 genotyped donors, approximately 77% belonged to the genetic ancestry cluster associated with self-reported Caucasian donors. The study was designed to test whether signatures of past pathogen exposure could be identified by cataloging public T cell receptors. Using immunosequencing, the study profiled T cell repertoires from fewer than 700 subjects and related those repertoires to cytomegalovirus serostatus. In addition to the first cohort of 666 subjects, a separate validation cohort of 120 different subjects was used. The study combined high-throughput TCR immunosequencing, statistical association of individual TCRs with disease status, and machine learning to predict cytomegalovirus infection status. In a later analysis, previously published TCR beta repertoires from some 640 donors were re-analyzed and high-resolution HLA genotyping was added so that TCR occurrence patterns could be studied. In the later analysis, no new phenotypic data were used to find candidate immune exposures; instead, reliance was placed on TCR beta sequences and their occurrence across donors. An earlier analysis of a few hundred of the donors applied high-throughput TCR beta sequencing to assess whether each TCR beta V gene segment acted as functional or pseudogenic. Donor age, sex, ethnicity and CMV serostatus were compiled together with the repertoire data. Genome-wide SNP genotypes for about 65% of the 666 donors were used in a later genetic analysis, which treated that subset as a discovery cohort. Every repertoire in the discovery cohort had been generated on one and the same sequencing platform. Both class I and class II loci were covered by HLA typing, at four-digit resolution. The number of donors typed differed by locus, with about 629-630 for A, B, C, DRB1 and DQB1, about 500 for DQA1, 606 for DPA1, and over 400 for DPB1. Several DR-DQ haplotypes were treated as single units for association and clustering because of strong linkage in the cohort. Among 300 to 500 genotyped donors of the cohort, an average of roughly 230,000 unique TCR beta nucleotide sequences was sequenced per donor, of which approximately 18% were non-productive. General study outcomes and caveats: Only TCR beta chains were sequenced in this cohort, and the absence of alpha or paired-chain data limited detectable features. Across donors, most TCR sequences were observed very rarely, whereas some public TCRs were present in many individuals. Broadly in line with IMGT annotations, most TCR beta V segments showed up in productive rearrangements about 90% or about 30% of the time in an earlier analysis of approximately 600 of the donors. Correlated functional status among segregating V segments might be attributable to linkage disequilibrium, but an unknown experimental factor could not be ruled out. An association between a missense DCLRE1C variant and V-gene and J-gene trimming of TCR beta chains was found in a later genetic analysis and replicated in an independent cohort. A further reported finding was that TCR beta sequences accurately predicted the HLA-A and HLA-B alleles for most subjects in the first cohort. A later analysis found that most CMV-associated TCR beta chains appeared HLA-restricted, with HLA associations seemingly driven largely by CMV exposure. According to a later analysis, parvovirus B19, influenza, CMV and Epstein-Barr virus appeared linked to several top co-occurrence clusters. The authors suggested that the approach could potentially be extended to other disease states and immunological phenotypes. Because some donors lacked HLA typing at each locus, the association tests relied only on the typed subset. Specific HLA alleles were associated with roughly 17,000 TCR beta sequences at a false discovery rate of 0.05 in a later analysis. In a later analysis, HLA-associated TCR beta chains showed more clonal expansion and lower generation probabilities than non-associated chains that were equally common. When HLA alleles, especially DR and DQ, strongly co-occurred, TCR associations were difficult to assign to individual alleles. Three of the identified cytomegalovirus-associated TCR beta chains were confirmed in vitro to be specific for cytomegalovirus antigens. A cluster of highly shared sequence variants was judged likely to represent a technical artifact of the sequencing pipeline. Some 16 rarely observed V segments, including chromosome 9 orphons, were excluded from the earlier analysis of several hundred of the donors because counts were too low. Cytomegalovirus status was reported to be diagnosed by the classifier with high specificity and sensitivity in both the original and validation cohorts. A total of 150 or so TCR beta chains were listed by the study as associated with cytomegalovirus. Roughly uniform sequencing depth across donors was assumed in presence/absence analyses, although this assumption may not hold. The only immune exposure information available for the cohort was CMV serostatus. In a later analysis, TCR association rates were found to vary across HLA loci, with the most associated TCRs seen for DRB1 alleles and the fewest for HLA-C alleles. A later genetic analysis reported fewer N-insertions in productive TCRs among donors in an Asian-associated ancestry cluster than the roughly 650-donor mean. Because the 87-base-pair reads could not distinguish some IMGT-functional V segments, including TRBV6-2 and TRBV6-3, those segments were excluded.

Library creation used the immunoSEQ multiplex PCR assay. For the multiplex PCR, a mixture combining 60 forward primers for TCR Vbeta segments and 13 reverse primers for TCR Jbeta segments was used. The CDR3 region of rearranged TCR beta genes was amplified from genomic DNA by a multiplex PCR assay. On the Illumina HiSeq System, the amplified TCR beta libraries were sequenced as 87-base-pair reads. From the authors' description of their analysis: A later analysis tallied 75 million to 95 million unique TCR beta chains across the 700 or so repertoires, and about 12 million of those chains were shared by two or more donors. Raw reads were error-corrected and collapsed into unique sequences with a nearest-neighbor algorithm that merged closely related sequences to remove PCR and sequencing errors. To assign V, D and J gene segments, CDR3 sequences were aligned to IMGT reference sequences. For a sequence to be retained, a match of at least six nucleotides to both a V gene segment and a J gene segment was required. A rearrangement was called productive if the CDR3 had no stop codons and remained in frame with V and J, and every other rearrangement was called non-productive. Following IMGT convention, CDR3 was defined as the stretch from the second conserved V-encoded cysteine to the conserved J-encoded phenylalanine. Sequences without an unambiguous match to a single V gene segment were excluded from the earlier analysis of about 600 of the donors. An earlier analysis of approximately 590 of the donors called V segments functional above 56.7% productive rearrangements and segregating when the between-donor standard deviation exceeded 5%. A statistical classification framework was built for diagnosing cytomegalovirus status from the catalog of TCR beta chain sequences. V and J gene assignment, in a later analysis, came from comparing TCR nucleotide sequences with IMGT/GENE-DB human TR gene sequences. The TCRdist pipeline was used in a later analysis to assign CDR3 sequences and most-parsimonious VDJ recombination scenarios. In a later analysis, every TCR beta chain was defined by the combination of its CDR3 amino acid sequence and its V-gene family, and reads without a unique V-gene family were dropped. In a later analysis, approximately 590 highly shared, low-generation-probability nucleotide sequences were removed to address suspected cross-contamination and a sequencing artifact. For each public chain, a later analysis derived a clonal expansion index from normalized ranks of inferred template counts within each repertoire. In a later analysis, generation probabilities were computed with a VDJ recombination model fitted to out-of-frame rearrangements, and the resulting probabilities were checked against IGoR. Hypergeometric tests were used in a later analysis to score TCR-TCR, TCR-HLA and TCR-CMV co-occurrence, with a repertoire-size bias correction applied to the TCR pairs. A later analysis estimated false discovery rates by permuting HLA or CMV assignments 20 times. In a later analysis, co-occurring TCRs were grouped with DBSCAN, and TCRdist sequence similarity was added when clustering was performed within HLA-allele-positive subsets. Repertoires with fewer than 30,000 or more than 120,000 public chains were left out of co-occurrence clustering, as were about 5 repertoires with anomalous nucleotide sharing. TCRdb took over this immuneACCESS table, retaining in-frame rearrangements with V and J assigned. Such tables are incomplete; in checked studies, under half of the missing clones stem from an unresolved V gene, and the remainder is unexplained. The V and J calls and clone size are taken from that table; D and trimming were inferred from the DNA. For this sample there are about 150,000 clones; 60% to 85% appear just once. In total, the top ten clones hold about 2% of the sample.

The cohort comprised fewer than 750 healthy bone marrow donors. All cohort members were sampled while nominally healthy, although unrecorded immune exposures were likely present. The donor was CMV seropositive and was included in the group of 250 to 300 seropositive cohort members. A peripheral blood sample was provided by each donor, and peripheral blood mononuclear cells were used for TCR beta sequencing. The Qiagen DNeasy Blood Extraction Kit was used to extract genomic DNA from the blood cell samples. The CDR3, from cysteine to phenylalanine, totals 15 residues. Just the 45-base CDR3 DNA is kept, in frame starting at base 1. Relative to germline, V is missing 2 bases and J is missing 5 bases, with 5 bases of the junction outside any gene match. CDR1 LNHNV and CDR2 YYDKDF were looked up in the germline V gene (reference sequence).

The sequence joins TRBV15 to TRBJ2-5, with TRBD1 matching 10 junction bases. This sequence originates from a female donor in good health and CMV-seropositive. Source material: PBMCs. The sequenced DNA is TGTGCCACCAGCAGAAGACAGGGGGCTGTGGAGACCCAGTACTTC. Its coded protein is CATSRRQGAVETQYF.